This TCR beta chain was retrieved from a study of blood T cell repertoires in COVID-19. Study-wide context: Whether acute or convalescent, the COVID-19 samples came from the United States, Italy and Spain. Sources were T cells, B-cell-depleted T cells, or PBMCs; the material itself was cDNA or gDNA.

This CDR3 has 14 amino acids. V lost 0 bases and J 7 bases, leaving 7 bases between the germline ends. Germline CDR1 reads MNHEY; CDR2 reads SMNVEV (reference sequence). Everyone who took part was about 18 to 90 years old, and they came from about 23 US areas. All recovered Cohort 3 donors got two negative PCRs, got clearance, or saw symptom resolution. Using immunoSEQ multiplex PCR, the repertoire was profiled, and TCRdb retains in-frame clones only, with some absent. The data show roughly 160,000 clones, 82% seen once. The clonotype comes from a man aged 55 to 70 who had recovered from COVID-19. The source material was PBMCs or T cells enriched from blood (not recorded which). V is TRBV27 and J is TRBJ1-6; tentatively, D is TRBD1 (5 bases). CDR3 bases: TGTGCCAGCAGTTTATCCCAGGGAAATTCACCCCTCCACTTT. As protein: CASSLSQGNSPLHF.